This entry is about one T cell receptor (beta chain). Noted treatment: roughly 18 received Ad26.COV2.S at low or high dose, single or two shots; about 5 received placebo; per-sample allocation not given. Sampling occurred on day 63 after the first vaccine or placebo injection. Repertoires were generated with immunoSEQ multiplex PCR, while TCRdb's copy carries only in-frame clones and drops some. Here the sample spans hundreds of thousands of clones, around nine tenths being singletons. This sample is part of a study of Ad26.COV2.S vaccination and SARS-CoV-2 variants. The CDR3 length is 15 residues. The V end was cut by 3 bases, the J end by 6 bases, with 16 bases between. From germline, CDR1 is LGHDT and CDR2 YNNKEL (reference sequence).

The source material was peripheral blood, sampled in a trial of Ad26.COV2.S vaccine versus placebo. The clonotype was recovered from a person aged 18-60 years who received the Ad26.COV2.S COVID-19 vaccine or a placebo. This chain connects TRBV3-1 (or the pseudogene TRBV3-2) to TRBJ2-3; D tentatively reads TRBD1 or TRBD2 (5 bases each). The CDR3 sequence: CASSHPRDARDTQYF. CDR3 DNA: TGTGCCAGCAGCCACCCCCGGGACGCACGGGATACGCAGTATTTT.